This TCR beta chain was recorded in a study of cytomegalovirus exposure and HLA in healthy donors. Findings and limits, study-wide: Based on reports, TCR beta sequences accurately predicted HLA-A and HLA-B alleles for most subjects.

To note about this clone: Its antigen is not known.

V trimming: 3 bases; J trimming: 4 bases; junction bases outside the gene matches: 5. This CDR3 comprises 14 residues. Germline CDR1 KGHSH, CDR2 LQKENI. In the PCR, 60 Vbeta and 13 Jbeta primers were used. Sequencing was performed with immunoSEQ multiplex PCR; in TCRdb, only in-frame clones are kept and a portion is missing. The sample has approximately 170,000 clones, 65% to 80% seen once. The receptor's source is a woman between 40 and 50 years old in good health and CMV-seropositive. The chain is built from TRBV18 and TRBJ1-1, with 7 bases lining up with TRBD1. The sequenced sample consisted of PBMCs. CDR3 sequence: CASSPLQGITEAFF. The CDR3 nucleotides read TGTGCCAGCTCACCTCTACAGGGGATCACTGAAGCTTTCTTT.